This entry lists 15 T cell receptor beta chains sequenced from one sample in a study of T-cell memory formation after mild COVID-19. TCRdb reprocessed the 5' RACE reads with MiXCR, giving one entry per CDR3 protein. The sample has approximately 300,000 distinct CDR3 sequences; 15% are singletons. Sequencing was carried out using PBMCs or a T cell subset sorted from them (not recorded which). These receptors originate from a young man who had mild COVID-19 (a few samples of this study predate the infection). Cell type and time point are not known.

This clonotype was seen more than once but under ten times. The chain combines TRBV3-1 with TRBJ1-3, with D unclear. The germline gives CDR1 LGHDT, CDR2 YNNKEL (reference sequence). V was clipped by 2 bases and J by 4 bases, with 9 bases between them. This CDR3 has 14 residues. The CDR3 bases are TGTGCCAGCAGCCAATCGGCGACCGGAAACACCATATATTTT. Protein product: CASSQSATGNTIYF.

The rearrangement joins TRBV6-5 to TRBJ2-3; 14 positions agree with TRBD2. Germline lookup yields CDR1 MNHEY and CDR2 SVGAGI. The CDR3 sequence is 19 residues long. V lost 7 bases, J lost 4 bases, and 16 bases stayed unmatched. The CDR3 sequence is CASIPTRLAGGRVPDTQYF. The CDR3, as DNA: TGTGCCAGCATCCCCACCCGACTAGCGGGGGGGCGAGTACCAGATACGCAGTATTTT.

The genes are TRBV11-2 and TRBJ2-7; perhaps TRBD1 as D (6 bases). CDR3 size: 15 residues. The V end lost 6 bases, the J end lost 2 bases, and 17 bases lay between the germline ends. Germline values: CDR1 SGHAT, CDR2 FQNNGV. The CDR3 protein is CASSGPGQATYEQYF. The CDR3 nucleotides read TGTGCCAGCAGTGGCCCGGGACAAGCTACCTACGAGCAGTACTTC.

The chain has TRBV28 and TRBJ2-3, with D possibly TRBD1 on 7 matching bases. The CDR3 length is 16 residues. V was trimmed by 2 bases and J by 2 bases, leaving 14 bases between them. From germline, CDR1 is MDHEN and CDR2 SYDVKM. The CDR3 sequence is CASSLRGGTVTDTQYF. Here the CDR3 DNA reads TGTGCCAGCAGTTTAAGGGGCGGGACAGTCACAGATACGCAGTATTTT.

V and J are TRBV20-1 and TRBJ1-1, with D possibly TRBD1 on 5 matching bases. The V gene lost 3 bases and the J gene lost 5 bases, with 19 bases spanning the gap. The length of the CDR3 is 15 residues. Germline V gives CDR1 DFQATT, CDR2 SNEGSKA (reference sequence). CDR3 sequence: CSASWDGPIGTEAFF. In nucleotides, the CDR3 is TGCAGTGCTAGCTGGGACGGACCTATTGGGACTGAAGCTTTCTTT.

This clonotype has a handful of counts. The V and J genes are TRBV12-3 or TRBV12-4 and TRBJ2-5, with 7 bases that match TRBD1. The CDR3 has 15 residues. V dropped 4 bases and J dropped 5; count of bases not matched to a gene: 10. The CDR3 bases are TGTGCCAGCAGTTCAAACAGGGGTGTATCGGAGACCCAGTACTTC. Protein sequence: CASSSNRGVSETQYF.

This clonotype appeared a few times. The genes are TRBV6-2 or TRBV6-3 and TRBJ1-5; D is ambiguous. Looked up from germline, CDR1 is MNHEY and CDR2 is SVGEGT. The CDR3 is 12 amino acids. V was clipped by 8 bases and J by 7 bases, with 12 bases between them. CDR3 DNA: TGTGCCAGCTTGGGTTTGCGACAGCCCCAGCATTTT. Translating it yields CASLGLRQPQHF.

This clonotype has more than one count but fewer than ten. The J gene is TRBJ2-2, the V gene TRBV5-6; D remains unclear. Looked up from germline, CDR1 is SGHDT and CDR2 is YYEEEE. Trimming removed 3 bases from V and 4 bases from J, with 10 bases in between. This CDR3 has 14 amino acids. Here the CDR3 DNA reads TGTGCCAGCAGCTGGGAACAGTTCACCGGGGAGCTGTTTTTT. Its protein product is CASSWEQFTGELFF.

The chain has TRBV7-2 and TRBJ1-4; D remains unclear. Germline V gene lookup returns CDR1 SGHTA and CDR2 FQGNSA. The CDR3 has 14 residues. V shed 5 bases and J shed 4 bases, with 11 bases lying between them. CDR3 DNA sequence: TGTGCCAGCAGCCTCGGGAGGAGTAATGAAAAACTGTTTTTT. It yields the protein CASSLGRSNEKLFF.

The chain has TRBV7-9 and TRBJ2-7; tentative D call: TRBD2 (6 bases). This CDR3 spans 17 amino acids. The V gene's germline CDR1 is SEHNR and CDR2 FQNEAQ (reference sequence). The ends were cut back, 4 bases at V and 2 bases at J, with 21 bases in the middle. The CDR3 DNA reads TGTGCCAGCAGCTCCACTAGCTCTCGGGTGTACGCCTACGAGCAGTACTTC. Its translation is CASSSTSSRVYAYEQYF.

This clonotype has just a few counts. The J gene is TRBJ1-2, the V gene TRBV5-1; D is unresolved. Trimming stripped 4 bases from V and 4 bases from J, with 14 bases between. CDR1 is SGHRS and CDR2 is YFSETQ in the germline V gene. This CDR3 has 14 residues. The CDR3 DNA reads as TGCGCCAGCAGCCCCGGGAGTAGCTTCTATGGCTACACCTTC. Encoded protein: CASSPGSSFYGYTF.

This clonotype was seen a few times. This chain joins TRBV2 and TRBJ1-2; 9 bases agree with TRBD1. The trim removed 11 bases at V and 7 bases at J, leaving 11 bases unmatched. Germline V CDR1 and CDR2: SNHLY, FYNNEI. This CDR3 contains 13 residues. CDR3 region: CAPARDRGAGYTF. DNA of the CDR3: TGTGCCCCAGCGCGAGACAGGGGGGCTGGCTACACCTTC.

Only a few counts were recorded for this clonotype. CDR3 residues: CASSFQPTESPLHF. The CDR3, as DNA: TGCGCCAGCAGCTTTCAACCGACAGAGTCACCCCTCCACTTT. The genes are TRBV5-1 and TRBJ1-6; the D gene is possibly TRBD1 (5 bases). Trimming stripped 2 bases from V and 10 bases from J, with 13 bases between. Germline loops: CDR1 SGHRS, CDR2 YFSETQ. The CDR3 contains 14 residues. Variable domain in full (rest from reference TRBV5-1 and TRBJ1-6): KAGVTQTPRYLIKTRGQQVTLSCSPISGHRSVSWYQQTPGQGLQFLFEYFSETQRNKGNFPGRFSGRQFSNSRSEMNVSTLELGDSALYLCASSFQPTESPLHFGNGTRLTVT.

The V and J genes are TRBV20-1 and TRBJ1-4; D is undetermined. This CDR3 comprises 15 residues. CDR1 and CDR2 (germline): DFQATT, SNEGSKA (reference sequence). V shed 5 bases and J shed 5 bases, with 18 bases lying between them. Here the CDR3 reads CSAPDWGIQNEKLFF. CDR3 DNA: TGCAGTGCTCCTGATTGGGGAATCCAAAATGAAAAACTGTTTTTT.

The sample holds a few counts of this clonotype. The chain recombines TRBV7-2 with TRBJ1-5; D unresolved. The V end lost 3 bases, the J end lost 4 bases, and 7 bases lay between the germline ends. This CDR3 contains 13 residues. In germline, CDR1 is SGHTA, CDR2 FQGNSA. This chain's CDR3 is CASSFGENQPQHF. The CDR3 DNA reads TGTGCCAGCAGCTTCGGGGAGAATCAGCCCCAGCATTTT.